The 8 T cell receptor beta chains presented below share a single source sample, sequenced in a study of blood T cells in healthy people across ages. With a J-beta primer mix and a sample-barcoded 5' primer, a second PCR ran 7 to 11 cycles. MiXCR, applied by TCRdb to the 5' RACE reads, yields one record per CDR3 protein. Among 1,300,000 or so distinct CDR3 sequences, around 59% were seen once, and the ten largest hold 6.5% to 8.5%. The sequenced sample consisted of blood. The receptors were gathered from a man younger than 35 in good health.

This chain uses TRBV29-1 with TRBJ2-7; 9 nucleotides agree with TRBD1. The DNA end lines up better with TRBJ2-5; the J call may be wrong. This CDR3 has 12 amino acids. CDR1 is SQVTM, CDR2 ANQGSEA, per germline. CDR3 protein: CSAEGTGKTQYF. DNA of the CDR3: TGCAGCGCTGAGGGGACAGGGAAGACCCAGTACTTC.

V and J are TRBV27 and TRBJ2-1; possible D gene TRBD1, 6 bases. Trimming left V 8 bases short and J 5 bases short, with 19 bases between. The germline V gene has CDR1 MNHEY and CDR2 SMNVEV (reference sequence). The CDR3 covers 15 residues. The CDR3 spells CASSSGTRGNNEQFF. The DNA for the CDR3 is TGTGCCAGCTCCTCCGGGACAAGGGGAAACAATGAGCAGTTCTTC.

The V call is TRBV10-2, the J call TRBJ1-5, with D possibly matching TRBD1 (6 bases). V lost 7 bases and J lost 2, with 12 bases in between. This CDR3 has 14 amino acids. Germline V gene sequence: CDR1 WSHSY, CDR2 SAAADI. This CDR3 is CASTPGAGNQPQHF. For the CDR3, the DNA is TGCGCCAGCACCCCAGGGGCGGGCAATCAGCCCCAGCATTTT.

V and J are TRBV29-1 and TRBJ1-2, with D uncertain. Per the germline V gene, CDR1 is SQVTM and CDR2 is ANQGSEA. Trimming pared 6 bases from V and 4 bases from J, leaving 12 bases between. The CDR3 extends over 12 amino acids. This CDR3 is CSVELRAYGYTF. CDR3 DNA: TGCAGCGTCGAACTACGGGCCTATGGCTACACCTTC. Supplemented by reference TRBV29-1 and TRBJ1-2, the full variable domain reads SAVISQKPSRDICQRGTSLTIQCQVDSQVTMMFWYRQQPGQSLTLIATANQGSEATYESGFVIDKFPISRPNLTFSTLTVSNMSPEDSSIYLCSVELRAYGYTFGSGTRLTVV.

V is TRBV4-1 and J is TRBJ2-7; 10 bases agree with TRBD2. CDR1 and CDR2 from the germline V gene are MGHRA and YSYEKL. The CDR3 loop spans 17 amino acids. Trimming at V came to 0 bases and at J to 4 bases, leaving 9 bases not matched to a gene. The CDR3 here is CASSQDPPGLATYEQYF. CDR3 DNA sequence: TGCGCCAGCAGCCAAGACCCCCCGGGACTAGCGACGTACGAGCAGTACTTC.

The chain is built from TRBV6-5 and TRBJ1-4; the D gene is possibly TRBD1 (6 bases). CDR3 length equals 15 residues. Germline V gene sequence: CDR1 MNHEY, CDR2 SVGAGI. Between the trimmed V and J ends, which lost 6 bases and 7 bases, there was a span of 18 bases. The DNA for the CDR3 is TGTGCCAGCAGCGCCCACAGGGTAGAACTTGAAAAACTGTTTTTT. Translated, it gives CASSAHRVELEKLFF.

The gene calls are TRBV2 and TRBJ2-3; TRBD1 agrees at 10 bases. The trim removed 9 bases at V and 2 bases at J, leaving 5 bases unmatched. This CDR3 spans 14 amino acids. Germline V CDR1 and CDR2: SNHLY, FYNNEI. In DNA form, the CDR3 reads TGTGCCAGAAGGGACAGGGGACCCACAGATACGCAGTATTTT. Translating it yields CARRDRGPTDTQYF.

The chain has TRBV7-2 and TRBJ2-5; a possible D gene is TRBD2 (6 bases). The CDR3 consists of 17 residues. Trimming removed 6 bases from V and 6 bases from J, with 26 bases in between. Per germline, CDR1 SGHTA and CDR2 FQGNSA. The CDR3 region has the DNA TGTGCCAGCAGTCCCCAGATCGGGGGTCGTAGGGTACAGACCCAGTACTTC. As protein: CASSPQIGGRRVQTQYF.